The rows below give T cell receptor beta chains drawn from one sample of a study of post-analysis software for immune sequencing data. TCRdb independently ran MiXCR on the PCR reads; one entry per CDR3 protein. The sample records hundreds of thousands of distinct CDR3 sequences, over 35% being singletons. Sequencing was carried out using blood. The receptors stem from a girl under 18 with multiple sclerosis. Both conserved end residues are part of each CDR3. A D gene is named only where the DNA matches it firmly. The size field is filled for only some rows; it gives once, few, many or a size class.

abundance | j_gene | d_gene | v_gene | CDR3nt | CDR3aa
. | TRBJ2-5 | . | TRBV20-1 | TGCAGTGCTTCCGACCGGGTCCAAGAGACCCAGTACTTC | CSASDRVQETQYF
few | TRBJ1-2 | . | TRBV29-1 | TGCAGCGTTCGTGTACGACCAGCTAACTATGGCTACACCTTC | CSVRVRPANYGYTF
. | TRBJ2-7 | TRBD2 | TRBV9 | TGTGCCAGCAGCGTAGGGAGCGGGGACGCCTACGAGCAGTACTTC | CASSVGSGDAYEQYF
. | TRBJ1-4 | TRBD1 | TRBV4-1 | TGCGCCAGCAGCTTCCCGGGACAGGGCGCAACTAATGAAAAACTGTTTTTT | CASSFPGQGATNEKLFF
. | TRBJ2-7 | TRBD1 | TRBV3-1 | TGTGCCAGCAGCCAAGGGCTTGGACAGGTGTCCCCGGAGCAGTACTTC | CASSQGLGQVSPEQYF
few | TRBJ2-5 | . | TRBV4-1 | TGCGCCAGCAGCCAAGATGTTCCTCAGGGGCGCCAAGAGACCCAGTACTTC | CASSQDVPQGRQETQYF
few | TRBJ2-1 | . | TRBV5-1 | TGCGCCAGCAGCCAACGACCCCTGACGTACAATGAGCAGTTCTTC | CASSQRPLTYNEQFF
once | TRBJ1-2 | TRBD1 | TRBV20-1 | TGCAGTGCTCGGAACAGGGGGCGCCATGGCTACACCTTC | CSARNRGRHGYTF
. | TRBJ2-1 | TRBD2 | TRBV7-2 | TGTGCCAGCAGCTTAGTTGGGACTAGGAACAATGAGCAGTTCTTC | CASSLVGTRNNEQFF
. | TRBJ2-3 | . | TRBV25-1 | TGTGCCAGCAGTGAATTTAGGGGCACAGATACGCAGTATTTT | CASSEFRGTDTQYF
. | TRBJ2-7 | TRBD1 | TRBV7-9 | TGTGCCAGCAGCCGTGGGACAGGGGTGTCCTACGAGCAGTACTTC | CASSRGTGVSYEQYF
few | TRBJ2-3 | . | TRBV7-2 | TGTGCCAGCAGCTCACGGGCTAGGACGGCTTCAGATACGCAGTATTTT | CASSSRARTASDTQYF
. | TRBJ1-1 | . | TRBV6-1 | TGTGCCAGCAGTGACCTGGAGGCTTTCTTT | CASSDLEAFF
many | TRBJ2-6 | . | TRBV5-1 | TGTGCCAGCAGCTTAGAAGGCAGCTCTGGGGCCAACGTCCTGACTTTC | CASSLEGSSGANVLTF
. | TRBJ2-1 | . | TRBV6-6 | TGTGCCAGCAGTTATGGACAGTCCTACAATGAGCAGTTCTTC | CASSYGQSYNEQFF
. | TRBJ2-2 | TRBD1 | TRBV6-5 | TGTGCCAGCAGTTACGACGGGACAGGGAACACCGGGGAGCTGTTTTTT | CASSYDGTGNTGELFF
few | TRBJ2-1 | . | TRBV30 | TGTGCCTGGAGTTCTCAGACAGAAAGCAATGAGCAGTTCTTC | CAWSSQTESNEQFF
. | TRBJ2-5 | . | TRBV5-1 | TGCGCCAGCAGCTTGGATAGGGTCGACGGGACCCAGTACTTC | CASSLDRVDGTQYF
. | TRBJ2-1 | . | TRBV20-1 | TGCAGTGCTTCCACCTTGGGGGACCAGAACAATGAGCAGTTCTTC | CSASTLGDQNNEQFF
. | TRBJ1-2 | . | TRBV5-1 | TGCGCCAGCAGTCTTCCTGGGGTCTATGGCTACACCTTC | CASSLPGVYGYTF
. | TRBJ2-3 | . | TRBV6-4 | TGTGCCAGCAGTGAAGAGACAAACCTCACAGATACGCAGTATTTT | CASSEETNLTDTQYF
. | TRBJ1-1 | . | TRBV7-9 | TGTGCCAGCAGCTTAAGATACGGGGGGAACACTGAAGCTTTCTTT | CASSLRYGGNTEAFF
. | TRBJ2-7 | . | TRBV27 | TGTGTCAGCAGTTTAACAACTTCCTACGAGCAGTACTTC | CVSSLTTSYEQYF
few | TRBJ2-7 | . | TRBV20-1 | TGCAGTGCTAGAGGTTCCCAGGGCAATTTAGTTTACGAGCAGTACTTC | CSARGSQGNLVYEQYF
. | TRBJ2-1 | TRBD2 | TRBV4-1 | TGCGCCAGCAGCCAGGTCGGGACTAGCGCTAACCATGAGCAGTTCTTC | CASSQVGTSANHEQFF
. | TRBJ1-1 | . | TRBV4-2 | TGTGCCAGCAGCCAAGTTGCCAGTCTGAACACTGAAGCTTTCTTT | CASSQVASLNTEAFF
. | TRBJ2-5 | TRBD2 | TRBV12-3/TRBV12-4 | TGTGCCAGCAGTGAAGTACTAGCGGGAGTCGAGACCCAGTACTTC | CASSEVLAGVETQYF
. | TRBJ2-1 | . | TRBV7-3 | TGTGCCAGCAGCTTAAGTTTGGGTGGTGAGCAGTTCTTC | CASSLSLGGEQFF
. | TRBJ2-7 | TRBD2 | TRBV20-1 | TGCAGTGCTAGAGATGGGGGGGGTAGCTGGAGCTCCTACGAGCAGTACTTC | CSARDGGGSWSSYEQYF
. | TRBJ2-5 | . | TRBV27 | TGTGCCAGCAGTTTCGTACGGGGAACGGGAGAGACCCAGTACTTC | CASSFVRGTGETQYF
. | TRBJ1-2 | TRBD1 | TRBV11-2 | TGTGCCAGCAGCTCCTTGACAGGGGGCGCGAGGAGCTACACCTTC | CASSSLTGGARSYTF
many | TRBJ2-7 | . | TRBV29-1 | TGCAGCGTTGGTGGCAGGGTAACCTACGAGCAGTACTTC | CSVGGRVTYEQYF
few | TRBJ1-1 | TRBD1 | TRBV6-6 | TGTGCCAGCAGCTACAGGGGGAGCACTGAAGCTTTCTTT | CASSYRGSTEAFF